This T cell receptor (beta chain) appears in the sequencing data of a study of T-cell reconstitution after alpha-beta-depleted transplantation in children. Findings and limits, study-wide: The origin of alpha-beta T cells about two months after transplant was reportedly several hundred expanded graft clones. One year post-transplant, T-cell counts and diversity were largely derived from T cells produced anew. Recipient T cells and thymic progenitors that survived gave rise to the high TCRbeta diversity observed at day 60 in some patients.

For TCRbeta, the library was prepared with unique molecular identifiers. TCRdb reprocessed the PCR reads via MiXCR and lists one record per CDR3 protein. The sample comprises around 700,000 distinct CDR3 sequences, 13% of which are singletons, and approximately 0.8% rests with the top ten. CDR1 MGHDK and CDR2 SYGVNS come from the germline V gene. The CDR3 is 15 amino acids. Trimming took off 2 bases at V and 5 bases at J, with 15 bases between the two ends. This clonotype was counted at least ten times. The antigen is not known. The sample consisted of PBMCs, taken before TCRalphabeta/CD19-depleted stem cell transplant. The clonotype was recovered from a girl aged 2 to 9 with congenital amegakaryocytic thrombocytopenia, due to receive a stem cell transplant. The chain links TRBV25-1 to TRBJ2-5; D may be TRBD1 (5 bases). CDR3 sequence (DNA): TGTGCCAGCAGTGAAATACGGTTGGGGCACGAGACCCAGTACTTC. This encodes CASSEIRLGHETQYF.